The 11 T cell receptor beta chains below come from one sample, sequenced in a study of blood T cells in healthy people across ages. With a J-beta primer mix and a sample-barcoded 5' primer, a second PCR ran roughly 6 to 11 cycles. MiXCR was run by TCRdb on the 5' RACE reads, yielding one entry per CDR3 protein. The repertoire holds under 2 million distinct CDR3 sequences, with about 31% as singletons. Sequencing was carried out using blood. All receptors derive from a woman aged 30 to 39 in good health.

There are a few counts of this clonotype. V and J are TRBV20-1 and TRBJ2-2, with D uncertain. Trimming shortened V by 3 bases and J by 1 base, and 6 bases separated the two germline ends. The V gene's germline CDR1 is DFQATT and CDR2 SNEGSKA (reference sequence). The CDR3 spans 13 residues. The DNA of the CDR3 is TGCAGTGCTAGTTCCCTGAACACCGGGGAGCTGTTTTTT. It is translated as CSASSLNTGELFF.

About this clonotype itself: An end of the junction does not agree with germline; a read error may underlie this. This chain links TRBV12-3 or TRBV12-4 with TRBJ2-1; a weak D match, TRBD2 (5 bases). The CDR3 sequence is 15 residues long. CDR3 loop: CASSFDYSGYNEQFF. CDR3 nucleotides: TGTGCCAGCAGTTTTGACTATTCGGGCTACAACGAGCAGTTCTTC.

The gene calls are TRBV20-1 and TRBJ2-7, with 7 bases fitting TRBD1. Germline assignment: CDR1 DFQATT and CDR2 SNEGSKA (reference sequence). V gave up 1 base and J gave up 3 bases; unmatched junction bases: 6. The CDR3 has 14 amino acids. DNA for the CDR3: TGCAGTGCTAGAGTGGCAAACAGGGGCTACGAGCAGTACTTC. Translation: CSARVANRGYEQYF.

The chain employs TRBV27 and TRBJ2-1; D is perhaps TRBD2 (6 bases). Trimming removed 8 bases at V and 9 bases at J, with 23 bases between. CDR1 is MNHEY and CDR2 is SMNVEV in the germline V gene (reference sequence). The CDR3 is 15 amino acids. CDR3: CASGRLGSALGEQFF. CDR3 nucleotide sequence: TGTGCCAGCGGAAGACTAGGCTCGGCCCTGGGTGAGCAGTTCTTC.

V usage is TRBV30 and J usage is TRBJ2-7; TRBD1 agrees at 8 bases. With V trimmed by 8 bases and J by 7 bases, 10 bases remained unmatched. CDR3 length equals 12 residues. Germline CDR1 GTSNPN, CDR2 SVGIG (reference sequence). The CDR3 region has the DNA TGTGCCAGGGAGACAGGGGTTGGTGAGCAGTACTTC. Amino acids: CARETGVGEQYF. Full variable domain (remainder filled in from reference TRBV30 and TRBJ2-7): SQTIHQWPATLVQPVGSPLSLECTVEGTSNPNLYWYRQAAGRGLQLLFYSVGIGQISSEVPQNLSASRPQDRQFILSSKKLLLSDSGFYLCARETGVGEQYFGPGTRLTVT.

The chain combines TRBV6-5 with TRBJ2-3; the match to TRBD2 covers 7 bases. Germline values: CDR1 MNHEY, CDR2 SVGAGI. The CDR3 length is 15 residues. Unmatched junction bases numbered 9, after V lost 7 bases and J lost 2 bases. This CDR3 reads CASNRGGVPTDTQYF. The CDR3 nucleotides are TGTGCCAGCAACCGTGGGGGGGTGCCCACAGATACGCAGTATTTT.

The chain uses TRBV24-1 and TRBJ2-3; 9 positions match TRBD1. The trim removed 7 bases at V and 4 bases at J, leaving 5 bases unmatched. The CDR3 is 14 residues long. Looked up from germline, CDR1 is KGHDR and CDR2 is SFDVKD. The CDR3 spells CATRRTGDADTQYF. CDR3 in DNA: TGTGCCACCAGAAGGACAGGGGACGCAGATACGCAGTATTTT.

CDR3 residues: CASRKGQGRETQYF. The CDR3, as DNA: TGTGCCAGCAGGAAGGGACAGGGGAGAGAGACCCAGTACTTC. The chain links TRBV2 to TRBJ2-5; TRBD1 aligns across 10 bases. Germline CDR1 and CDR2: SNHLY and FYNNEI. The CDR3 covers 14 residues. V dropped 6 bases and J dropped 4; count of bases not matched to a gene: 5.

This clonotype was observed at least ten times. The V and J genes are TRBV4-1 and TRBJ1-2; D unclear. Deletions cut 5 bases from V and 8 bases from J, with 24 bases between. This CDR3 is built from 16 residues. Germline V lookup: CDR1 MGHRA, CDR2 YSYEKL. The CDR3 DNA reads TGCGCCAGCAGCAGCGGCCAGCCGGGCCGCCGTGTGGGCTACACCTTC. Its protein is CASSSGQPGRRVGYTF.

Many counts were recorded for this clonotype. The chain combines TRBV28 with TRBJ1-1, with a possible D match to TRBD1 (6 bases). V was cut by 11 bases and J by 5 bases, with 15 bases left in between. The V gene's germline CDR1 is MDHEN and CDR2 SYDVKM. The CDR3 is made up of 12 amino acids. CDR3 coding DNA: TGTGCCGCGGGGGGCTTCGTTACTGAAGCTTTCTTT. Its protein is CAAGGFVTEAFF.

The chain employs TRBV7-3 and TRBJ2-5, with 13 bases matching TRBD2. V shed 5 bases, J shed 5 bases, and the junction held 14 bases outside the gene matches. Looked up from germline, CDR1 is SGHTA and CDR2 is FQGTGA. The CDR3 has 18 residues. The CDR3 reads CASSKGLAGVGLGETQYF. CDR3 bases: TGTGCCAGCAGCAAAGGACTAGCGGGAGTGGGACTCGGCGAGACCCAGTACTTC. Looking up the rest from reference TRBV7-3 and TRBJ2-5 gives the full variable domain: GAGVSQTPSNKVTEKGKYVELRCDPISGHTALYWYRQSLGQGPEFLIYFQGTGAADDSGLPNDRFFAVRPEGSVSTLKIQRTERGDSAVYLCASSKGLAGVGLGETQYFGPGTRLLVL.